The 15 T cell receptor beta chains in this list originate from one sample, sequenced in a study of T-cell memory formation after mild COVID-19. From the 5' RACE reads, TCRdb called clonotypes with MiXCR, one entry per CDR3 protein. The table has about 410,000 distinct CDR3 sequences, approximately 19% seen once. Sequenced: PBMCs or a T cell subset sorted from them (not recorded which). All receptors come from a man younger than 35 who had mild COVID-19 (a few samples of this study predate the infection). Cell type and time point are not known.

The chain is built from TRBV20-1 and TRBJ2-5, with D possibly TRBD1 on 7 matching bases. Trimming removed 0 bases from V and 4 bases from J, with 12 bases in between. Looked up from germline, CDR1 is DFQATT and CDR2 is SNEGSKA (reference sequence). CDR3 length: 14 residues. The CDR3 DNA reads TGCAGTGCTAGAGATCGACAGGGAGGAGAGACCCAGTACTTC. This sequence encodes CSARDRQGGETQYF.

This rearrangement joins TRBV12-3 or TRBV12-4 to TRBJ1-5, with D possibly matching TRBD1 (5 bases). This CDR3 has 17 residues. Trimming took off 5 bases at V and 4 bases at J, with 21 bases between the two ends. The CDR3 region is CASSMAAIWDENQPQHF. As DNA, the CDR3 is TGTGCCAGCAGTATGGCCGCCATTTGGGACGAAAATCAGCCCCAGCATTTT.

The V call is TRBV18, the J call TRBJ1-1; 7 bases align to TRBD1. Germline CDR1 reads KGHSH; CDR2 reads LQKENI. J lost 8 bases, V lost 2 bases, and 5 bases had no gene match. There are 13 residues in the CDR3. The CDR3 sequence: CASSPDPDREAFF. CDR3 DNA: TGTGCCAGCTCACCAGATCCGGACAGGGAAGCTTTCTTT.

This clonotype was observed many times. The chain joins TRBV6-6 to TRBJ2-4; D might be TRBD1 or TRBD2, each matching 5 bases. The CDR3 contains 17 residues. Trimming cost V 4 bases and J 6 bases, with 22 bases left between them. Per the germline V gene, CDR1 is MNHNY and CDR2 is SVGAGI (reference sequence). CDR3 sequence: CASSSHPGPATGNIQYF. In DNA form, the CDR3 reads TGTGCCAGCAGTTCCCACCCGGGGCCGGCCACCGGAAACATTCAGTACTTC.

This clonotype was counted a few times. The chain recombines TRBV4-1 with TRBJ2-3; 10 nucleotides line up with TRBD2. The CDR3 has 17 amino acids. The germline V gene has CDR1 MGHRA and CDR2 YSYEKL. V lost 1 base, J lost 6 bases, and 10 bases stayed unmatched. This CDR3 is CASSQASSGGAMDTQYF. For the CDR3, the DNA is TGCGCCAGCAGCCAAGCGTCCAGCGGGGGGGCAATGGATACGCAGTATTTT.

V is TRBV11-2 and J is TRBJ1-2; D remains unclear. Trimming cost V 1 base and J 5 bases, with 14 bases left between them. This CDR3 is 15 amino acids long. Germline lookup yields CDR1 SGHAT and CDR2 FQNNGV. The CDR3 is CASSLGAGASYGYTF. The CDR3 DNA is TGTGCCAGCAGCTTAGGTGCAGGAGCCTCTTATGGCTACACCTTC.

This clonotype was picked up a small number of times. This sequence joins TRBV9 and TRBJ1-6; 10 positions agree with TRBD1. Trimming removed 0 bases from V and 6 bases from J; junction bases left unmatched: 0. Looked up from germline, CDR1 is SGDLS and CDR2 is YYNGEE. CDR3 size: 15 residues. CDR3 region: CASSVGDRGNSPLHF. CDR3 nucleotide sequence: TGTGCCAGCAGCGTAGGGGACAGGGGTAATTCACCCCTCCACTTT.

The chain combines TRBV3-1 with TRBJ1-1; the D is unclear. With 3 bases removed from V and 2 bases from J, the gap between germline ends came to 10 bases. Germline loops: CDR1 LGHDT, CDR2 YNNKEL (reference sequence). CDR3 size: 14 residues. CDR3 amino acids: CASSQNGVNTEAFF. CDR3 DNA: TGTGCCAGCAGCCAGAACGGAGTAAACACTGAAGCTTTCTTT.

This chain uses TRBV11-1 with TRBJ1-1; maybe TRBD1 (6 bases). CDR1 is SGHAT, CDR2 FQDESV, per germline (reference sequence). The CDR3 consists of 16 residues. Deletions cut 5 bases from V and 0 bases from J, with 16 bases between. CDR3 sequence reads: CASSGQGPPMNTEAFF. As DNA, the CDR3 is TGTGCCAGCAGCGGCCAGGGGCCCCCCATGAACACTGAAGCTTTCTTT.

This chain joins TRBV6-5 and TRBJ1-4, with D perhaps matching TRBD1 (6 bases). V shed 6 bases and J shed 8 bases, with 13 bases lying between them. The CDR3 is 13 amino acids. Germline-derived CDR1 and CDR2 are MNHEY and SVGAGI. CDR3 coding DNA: TGTGCCAGCAGACAGGGCGGAGGGGAAAAACTGTTTTTT. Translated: CASRQGGGEKLFF.

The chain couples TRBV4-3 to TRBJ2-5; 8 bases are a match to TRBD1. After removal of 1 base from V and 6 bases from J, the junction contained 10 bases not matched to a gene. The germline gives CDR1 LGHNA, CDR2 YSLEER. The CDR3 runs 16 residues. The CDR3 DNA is TGCGCCAGCAGCCAAGGCATCCTATCAGGGGGCAAGACCCAGTACTTC. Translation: CASSQGILSGGKTQYF.

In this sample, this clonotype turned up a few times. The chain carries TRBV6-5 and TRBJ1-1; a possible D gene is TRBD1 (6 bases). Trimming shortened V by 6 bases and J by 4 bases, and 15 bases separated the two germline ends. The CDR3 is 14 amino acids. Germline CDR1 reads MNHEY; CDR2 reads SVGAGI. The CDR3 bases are TGTGCCAGCAGGTCCGAGGGGGGTGGCACTGAAGCTTTCTTT. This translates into CASRSEGGGTEAFF.

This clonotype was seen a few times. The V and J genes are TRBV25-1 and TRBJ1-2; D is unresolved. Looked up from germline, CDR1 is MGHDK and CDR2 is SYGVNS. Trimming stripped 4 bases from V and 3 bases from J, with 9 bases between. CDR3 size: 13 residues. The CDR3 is CASSVLGYYGYTF. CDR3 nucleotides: TGTGCCAGCAGTGTCCTGGGGTACTATGGCTACACCTTC.

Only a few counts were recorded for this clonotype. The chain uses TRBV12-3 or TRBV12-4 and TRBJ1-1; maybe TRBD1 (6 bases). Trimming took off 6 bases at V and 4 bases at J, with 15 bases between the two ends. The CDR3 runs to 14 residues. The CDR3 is CASSTPGGPTEAFF. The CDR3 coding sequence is TGTGCCAGCAGCACTCCCGGGGGGCCCACTGAAGCTTTCTTT.

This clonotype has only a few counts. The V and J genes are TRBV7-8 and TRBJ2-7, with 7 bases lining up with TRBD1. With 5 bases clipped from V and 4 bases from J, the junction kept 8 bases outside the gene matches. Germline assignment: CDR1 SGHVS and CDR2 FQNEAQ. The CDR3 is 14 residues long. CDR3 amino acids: CASSVTGVTYEQYF. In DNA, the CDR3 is TGTGCCAGCAGCGTCACAGGGGTAACGTACGAGCAGTACTTC.